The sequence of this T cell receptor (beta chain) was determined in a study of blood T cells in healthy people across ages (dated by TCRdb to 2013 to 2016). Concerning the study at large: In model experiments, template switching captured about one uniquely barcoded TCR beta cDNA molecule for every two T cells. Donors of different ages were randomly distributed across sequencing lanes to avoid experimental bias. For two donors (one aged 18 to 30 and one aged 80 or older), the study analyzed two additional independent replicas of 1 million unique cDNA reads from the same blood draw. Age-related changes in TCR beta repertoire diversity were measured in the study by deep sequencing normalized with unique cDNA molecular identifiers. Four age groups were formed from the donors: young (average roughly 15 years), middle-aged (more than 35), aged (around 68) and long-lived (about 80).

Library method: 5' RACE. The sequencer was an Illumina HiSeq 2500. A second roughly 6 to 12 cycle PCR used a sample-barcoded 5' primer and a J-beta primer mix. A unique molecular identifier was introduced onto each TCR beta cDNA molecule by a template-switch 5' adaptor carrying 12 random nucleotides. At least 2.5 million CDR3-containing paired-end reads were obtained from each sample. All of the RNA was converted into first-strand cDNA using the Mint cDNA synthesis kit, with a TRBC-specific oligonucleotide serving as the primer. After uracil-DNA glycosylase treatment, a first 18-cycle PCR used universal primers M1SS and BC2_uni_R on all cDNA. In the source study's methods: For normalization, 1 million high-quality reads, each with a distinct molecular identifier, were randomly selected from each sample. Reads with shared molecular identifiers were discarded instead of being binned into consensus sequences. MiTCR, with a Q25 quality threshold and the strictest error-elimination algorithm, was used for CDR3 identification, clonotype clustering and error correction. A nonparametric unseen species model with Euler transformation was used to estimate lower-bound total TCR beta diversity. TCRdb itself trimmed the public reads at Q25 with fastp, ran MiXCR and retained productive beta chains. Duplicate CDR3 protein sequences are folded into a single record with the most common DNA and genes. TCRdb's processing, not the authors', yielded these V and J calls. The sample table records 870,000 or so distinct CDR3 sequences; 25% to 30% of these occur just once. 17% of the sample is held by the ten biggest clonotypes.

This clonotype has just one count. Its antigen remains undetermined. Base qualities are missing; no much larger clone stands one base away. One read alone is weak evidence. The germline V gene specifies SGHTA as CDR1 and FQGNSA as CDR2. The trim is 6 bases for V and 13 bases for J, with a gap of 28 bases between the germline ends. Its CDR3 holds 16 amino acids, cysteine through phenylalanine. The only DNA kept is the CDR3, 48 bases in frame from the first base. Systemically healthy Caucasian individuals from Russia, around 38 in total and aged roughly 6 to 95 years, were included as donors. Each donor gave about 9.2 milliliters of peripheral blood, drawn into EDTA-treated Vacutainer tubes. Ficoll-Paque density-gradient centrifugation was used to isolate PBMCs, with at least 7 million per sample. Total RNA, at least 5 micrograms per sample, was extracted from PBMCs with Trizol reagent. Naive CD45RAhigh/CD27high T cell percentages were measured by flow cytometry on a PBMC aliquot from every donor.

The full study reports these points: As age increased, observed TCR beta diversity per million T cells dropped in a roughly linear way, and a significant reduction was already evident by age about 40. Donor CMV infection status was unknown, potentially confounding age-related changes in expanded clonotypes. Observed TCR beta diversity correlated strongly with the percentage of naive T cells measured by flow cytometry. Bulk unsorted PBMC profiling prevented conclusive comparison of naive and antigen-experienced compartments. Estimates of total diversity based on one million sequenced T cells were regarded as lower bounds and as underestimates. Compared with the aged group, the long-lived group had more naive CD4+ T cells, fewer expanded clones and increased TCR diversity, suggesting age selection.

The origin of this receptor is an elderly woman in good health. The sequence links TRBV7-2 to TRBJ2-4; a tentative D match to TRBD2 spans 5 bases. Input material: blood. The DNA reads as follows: TGTGCCAGCAGTCAAAATTTCAACCGAGGCCACGGGGAGCAGTACTTC. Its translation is CASSQNFNRGHGEQYF.